A single sample gave rise to the 28 T cell receptor beta chains below, sequenced in a study of blood T cell repertoires in COVID-19. Here immunoSEQ multiplex PCR was the method, and the copy in TCRdb shows in-frame clones only, minus some. Of 27,000 or so clones in the sample, roughly 89% were seen once. The source material was peripheral blood. Every receptor here comes from a man aged 70 or older with active COVID-19.

This clone was recorded only once. This sequence joins TRBV5-1 and TRBJ2-7; a possible D gene is TRBD1 (6 bases). Germline V gene data show CDR1 as SGHRS and CDR2 as YFSETQ. This CDR3 contains 15 residues. The V gene lost 1 base and the J gene lost 5 bases, with 16 bases spanning the gap. The CDR3 here is CASSLTGQPDNEQYF. CDR3 in DNA: TGCGCCAGCAGCTTGACAGGGCAACCGGATAACGAGCAGTACTTC. Full variable domain (missing parts from reference TRBV5-1 and TRBJ2-7): KAGVTQTPRYLIKTRGQQVTLSCSPISGHRSVSWYQQTPGQGLQFLFEYFSETQRNKGNFPGRFSGRQFSNSRSEMNVSTLELGDSALYLCASSLTGQPDNEQYFGPGTRLTVT.

J is TRBJ2-3 and V is TRBV5-6; D gene uncertain. The CDR3 contains 13 residues. Between the trimmed V and J ends, which lost 0 bases and 7 bases, there was a span of 9 bases. Germline V CDR1 and CDR2: SGHDT, YYEEEE. DNA of the CDR3: TGTGCCAGCAGCTTGGTGCCTACTAATACGCAGTATTTT. Residues: CASSLVPTNTQYF.

J is TRBJ1-5 and V is TRBV5-1; no definite D call. Germline lookup yields CDR1 SGHRS and CDR2 YFSETQ. V lost 0 bases and J lost 2, with 12 bases in between. The CDR3 consists of 16 residues. The CDR3 region has the DNA TGCGCCAGCAGCTTGGACGGTTTCGGGGGCAATCAGCCCCAGCATTTT. It translates to CASSLDGFGGNQPQHF.

The chain has TRBV7-9 and TRBJ2-1, with TRBD1 as a possible D gene (5 bases). This CDR3 has 17 amino acids. The ends were cut back, 5 bases at V and 7 bases at J, with 24 bases in the middle. Germline values: CDR1 SEHNR, CDR2 FQNEAQ (reference sequence). The CDR3 DNA reads as TGTGCCAGCAGCCCCCTGCTTGGGCAGGGCTCCCAAAATGAGCAGTTCTTC. It translates to CASSPLLGQGSQNEQFF.

The V gene is TRBV10-3, the J gene TRBJ1-2, with 8 positions matching TRBD1. The CDR3 length is 13 residues. The V and J ends lost 3 bases and 4 bases, in that order; junction bases with no gene match: 1. Germline lookup yields CDR1 ENHRY and CDR2 SYGVKD. The CDR3 nucleotides read TGTGCCATCAGTGAAGGACAGGGCTATGGCTACACCTTC. This translates into CAISEGQGYGYTF.

This rearrangement joins TRBV28 to TRBJ1-5, with D possibly matching TRBD1 (6 bases). CDR1 and CDR2 (germline): MDHEN, SYDVKM. This CDR3 has 17 amino acids. Trimming shortened V by 7 bases and J by 1 base, and 20 bases separated the two germline ends. CDR3 region: CASMGGTPIGSNQPQHF. CDR3 in DNA: TGTGCCAGCATGGGAGGGACACCTATCGGAAGCAATCAGCCCCAGCATTTT.

The chain has TRBV9 and TRBJ1-3, with a tentative D call TRBD1 (6 bases). The CDR3 contains 15 residues. Trimming took off 5 bases at V and 4 bases at J, with 16 bases between the two ends. Per the germline V gene, CDR1 is SGDLS and CDR2 is YYNGEE. The CDR3 DNA follows: TGTGCCAGCAGTTTACAGGGAATCTCCGGAAACACCATATATTTT. It translates to CASSLQGISGNTIYF.

As concerns this clone: Since the CDR3 does not end with the conserved phenylalanine or tryptophan, this likely comes from a read error. The limits of the CDR3 on the DNA are not certain, so only TCRdb's listed CDR3 is given. The gene calls are TRBV5-4 and TRBJ2-3; TRBD1 was called by the table and not checked on the DNA. The CDR3 spans 16 amino acids, including both terminal residues. Per the germline V gene, CDR1 is SGHNT and CDR2 is YYREEE (reference sequence). CDR3: CASSFTGGGYPPPFMA.

J is TRBJ2-7 and V is TRBV7-3; the match to TRBD2 covers 7 bases. Germline CDR1 SGHTA, CDR2 FQGTGA. This CDR3 region has 15 residues. With 5 bases clipped from V and 0 bases from J, the junction kept 7 bases outside the gene matches. The CDR3 nucleotides are TGTGCCAGCAGCCCGTTTGGCGGGGGCTCCTACGAGCAGTACTTC. Amino acid sequence: CASSPFGGGSYEQYF.

J is TRBJ2-3 and V is TRBV5-6, with 7 positions matching TRBD1. Germline V CDR1 and CDR2: SGHDT, YYEEEE. There are 18 residues in the CDR3. The ends lost 1 base at V and 1 base at J; junction bases unmatched: 12. As DNA, the CDR3 is TGTGCCAGCAGCTTGTACCCCCCAAACAGGGGAGGCACAGATACGCAGTATTTT. The encoded protein is CASSLYPPNRGGTDTQYF.

V and J are TRBV5-1 and TRBJ2-7, with D perhaps TRBD2 (6 bases). The CDR3 loop spans 15 amino acids. CDR1 and CDR2 from the germline V gene are SGHRS and YFSETQ. Trimming cost V 3 bases and J 3 bases, with 16 bases left between them. The CDR3, as DNA: TGCGCCAGCAGCTCCTTTGGGGGGTCCAACTACGAGCAGTACTTC. Protein: CASSSFGGSNYEQYF.

The V call is TRBV13, the J call TRBJ2-3, with TRBD1 identical over 7 bases. The CDR3 covers 15 residues. After removal of 0 bases from V and 5 bases from J, the junction contained 5 bases not matched to a gene. Per germline, CDR1 PRHDT and CDR2 FYEKMQ (reference sequence). The chain's CDR3 is CASSLGHRTGDTQYF. CDR3 DNA sequence: TGTGCCAGCAGCTTAGGCCACAGGACAGGAGATACGCAGTATTTT.

The chain is built from TRBV27 and TRBJ2-5; maybe TRBD2 (6 bases). Germline CDR1 and CDR2: MNHEY and SMNVEV (reference sequence). The CDR3 covers 15 residues. Trimming pared 4 bases from V and 1 base from J, leaving 13 bases between. In nucleotides, the CDR3 is TGTGCCAGCAGTTCCGCGGGACTTGCCCAAGAGACCCAGTACTTC. Amino acids: CASSSAGLAQETQYF.

The rearrangement joins TRBV6-2 or TRBV6-3 to TRBJ2-5, with 7 nucleotides matching TRBD2. CDR1 is MNHEY and CDR2 is SVGEGT in the germline V gene. The J segment lost 2 bases and the V segment lost 2 bases, leaving 5 bases of the junction unmatched. The CDR3 covers 15 residues. The CDR3: CASSYGPSGQETQYF. The DNA of the CDR3 is TGTGCCAGCAGTTACGGGCCTAGCGGACAAGAGACCCAGTACTTC.

The rearrangement uses TRBV11-3 and TRBJ2-2, with TRBD2 identical over 7 bases. The CDR3 is 16 amino acids. Germline V gene lookup returns CDR1 SGHNT and CDR2 YENEEA. V gave up 5 bases and J gave up 6 bases; unmatched junction bases: 12. CDR3 in DNA: TGTGCCAGCAGCCCTGCGACCCCAGGGAGGGCCGGGGAGCTGTTTTTT. This sequence encodes CASSPATPGRAGELFF.

The chain recombines TRBV9 with TRBJ2-5; TRBD2 might be the D (6 bases). V was pared by 0 bases and J by 3 bases, with 9 bases between. The germline V gene has CDR1 SGDLS and CDR2 YYNGEE. CDR3 length: 14 amino acids. In DNA form, the CDR3 reads TGTGCCAGCAGCGTAGGTAGCGGTAAAGAGACCCAGTACTTC. Amino acids: CASSVGSGKETQYF.

V usage is TRBV4-1 and J usage is TRBJ2-7; D remains ambiguous. This CDR3 is built from 14 residues. Germline CDR1 MGHRA, CDR2 YSYEKL. Trimming cost V 2 bases and J 2 bases, with 10 bases left between them. The CDR3 loop reads CASSQPYGTYEQYF. Here the CDR3 DNA reads TGCGCCAGCAGCCAACCCTACGGTACCTACGAGCAGTACTTC.

V is TRBV2 and J is TRBJ1-4, with D hard to call. This CDR3 region has 11 residues. In germline, CDR1 is SNHLY, CDR2 FYNNEI. V was clipped by 10 bases and J by 8 bases, with 11 bases between them. CDR3 DNA: TGTGCCACCGGTCCGGGGGAAAAACTGTTTTTT. Translating gives CATGPGEKLFF. The full variable domain, with the rest looked up from reference TRBV2 and TRBJ1-4, is EPEVTQTPSHQVTQMGQEVILRCVPISNHLYFYWYRQILGQKVEFLVSFYNNEISEKSEIFDDQFSVERPDGSNFTLKIRSTKLEDSAMYFCATGPGEKLFFGSGTQLSVL.

This chain links TRBV15 with TRBJ2-5; possibly TRBD1 for D (5 bases). The CDR3 loop spans 14 amino acids. The V and J ends lost 1 base and 5 bases respectively, with 11 bases between them. The germline CDR1 and CDR2 sequences are LNHNV and YYDKDF (reference sequence). Here the CDR3 DNA reads TGTGCCACCAGCAGAGCCCAGGGTGTGGAGACCCAGTACTTC. It is translated as CATSRAQGVETQYF.

The CDR3 DNA reads TGTGCCAGCAGCTTAAGCGGGGGCTCCTACAATGAGCAGTTCTTC. It codes for CASSLSGGSYNEQFF. V usage is TRBV9 and J usage is TRBJ2-1, with TRBD2 matching over 8 bases. The V gene's germline CDR1 is SGDLS and CDR2 YYNGEE. The CDR3 sequence is 15 residues long. Unmatched junction bases numbered 3, after V lost 4 bases and J lost 0 bases.

The chain joins TRBV7-8 to TRBJ2-2, with 10 bases that match TRBD2. CDR1 and CDR2 from the germline V gene are SGHVS and FQNEAQ. CDR3 length equals 13 residues. The trim removed 8 bases at V and 12 bases at J, leaving 9 bases unmatched. The CDR3 region is CASRKRGGAKLFF. DNA for the CDR3: TGTGCCAGCCGCAAGCGGGGGGGCGCCAAGCTGTTTTTT.

V and J are TRBV7-9 and TRBJ2-3; D may be TRBD2 (6 bases). Germline CDR1 SEHNR, CDR2 FQNEAQ (reference sequence). The CDR3 runs 15 residues. V was shortened by 2 bases and J by 3 bases, with 12 bases between the two germline ends. As DNA, the CDR3 is TGTGCCAGCAGCTTATGGGCTAGCGCAACAGATACGCAGTATTTT. Its translation: CASSLWASATDTQYF.

The V and J genes are TRBV2 and TRBJ2-3; a weak D match, TRBD2 (7 bases). Trimming removed 3 bases from V and 2 bases from J, with 21 bases in between. Germline V CDR1 and CDR2: SNHLY, FYNNEI. CDR3 length equals 18 residues. CDR3 region: CASSDPSQGSGVTDTQYF. As DNA, the CDR3 is TGTGCCAGCAGTGACCCTTCCCAGGGGAGCGGGGTCACAGATACGCAGTATTTT.

The chain combines TRBV14 with TRBJ1-3; no clear D gene. V shed 1 base and J shed 0 bases, with 7 bases lying between them. Germline values: CDR1 SGHDN, CDR2 FVKESK. The CDR3 loop spans 15 amino acids. This chain's CDR3 is CASSQAGFSGNTIYF. CDR3 DNA: TGTGCCAGCAGCCAAGCGGGGTTCTCTGGAAACACCATATATTTT.

The rearrangement uses TRBV6-1 and TRBJ2-3; perhaps TRBD2 as D (6 bases). Germline CDR1 reads MNHNS; CDR2 reads SASEGT. The CDR3 extends over 16 amino acids. Trimming left V 3 bases short and J 1 base short, with 14 bases between. CDR3 sequence reads: CASSDGGHLGTDTQYF. As DNA, the CDR3 is TGTGCCAGCAGTGACGGGGGTCATCTGGGCACAGATACGCAGTATTTT.

The V gene is TRBV7-2, the J gene TRBJ1-1, with 8 bases identical to TRBD1. The germline V gene encodes CDR1 SGHTA and CDR2 FQGNSA. CDR3 length: 14 amino acids. Losses at the gene ends were 5 bases for V and 4 bases for J; bases not matched to a gene: 6. CDR3 nucleotide sequence: TGTGCCAGCAGCCTGGGACAGGAGGGCACTGAAGCTTTCTTT. This sequence encodes CASSLGQEGTEAFF.

This chain joins TRBV9 and TRBJ1-2; D gene uncertain. The CDR3 extends over 16 amino acids. The V gene's germline CDR1 is SGDLS and CDR2 YYNGEE. The germline V and J ends were trimmed by 0 bases and 8 bases, with 20 bases remaining between them. The CDR3 DNA sequence: TGTGCCAGCAGCGTAGATGGGCATGGGAACGGGGAGGGCTACACCTTC. Translating gives CASSVDGHGNGEGYTF.

V is TRBV5-1 and J is TRBJ2-5; TRBD2 is a possible D gene (6 bases). CDR1 and CDR2 from the germline V gene are SGHRS and YFSETQ. The V and J ends lost 0 bases and 3 bases respectively, with 9 bases between them. CDR3 length equals 14 residues. The DNA of the CDR3 is TGCGCCAGCAGCTTGGCCACGGGGGAAGAGACCCAGTACTTC. Encoded protein: CASSLATGEETQYF.